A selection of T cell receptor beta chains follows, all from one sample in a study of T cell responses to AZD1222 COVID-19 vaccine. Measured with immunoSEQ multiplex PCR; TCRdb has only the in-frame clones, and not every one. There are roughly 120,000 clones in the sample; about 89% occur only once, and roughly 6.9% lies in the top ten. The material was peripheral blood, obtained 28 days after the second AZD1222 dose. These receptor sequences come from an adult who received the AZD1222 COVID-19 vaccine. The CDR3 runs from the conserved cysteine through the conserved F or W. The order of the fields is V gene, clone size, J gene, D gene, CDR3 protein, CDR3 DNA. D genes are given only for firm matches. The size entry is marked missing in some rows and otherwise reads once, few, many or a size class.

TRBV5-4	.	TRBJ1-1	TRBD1	CASSPPGTEDTEAFF	TGTGCCAGCAGCCCTCCGGGGACAGAAGACACTGAAGCTTTCTTT
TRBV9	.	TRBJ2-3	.	CASSPHDGTDTQYF	TGTGCCAGCAGCCCGCACGACGGCACAGATACGCAGTATTTT
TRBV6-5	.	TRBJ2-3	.	CASRLPAAGPLQYF	TGTGCCAGCAGGCTCCCAGCAGCAGGCCCCCTCCAGTATTTT
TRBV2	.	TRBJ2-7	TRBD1	CASSPDRGEQYF	TGTGCCAGCAGTCCAGACAGGGGCGAGCAGTACTTC
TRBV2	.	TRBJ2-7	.	CASSTGATGITYEQYF	TGTGCCAGCAGTACCGGGGCGACTGGGATTACCTACGAGCAGTACTTC
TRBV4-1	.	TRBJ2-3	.	CASSPIGTENTDTQYF	TGCGCCAGCAGCCCCATCGGGACGGAAAACACAGATACGCAGTATTTT
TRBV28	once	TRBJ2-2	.	CASSSVGHGSGELFF	TGTGCCAGCAGTTCGGTGGGTCACGGATCCGGGGAGCTGTTTTTT
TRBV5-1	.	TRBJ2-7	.	CASSLLAHEQYF	TGCGCCAGCAGCTTGCTCGCCCACGAGCAGTACTTC
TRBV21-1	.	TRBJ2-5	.	CASSKTSGEPETQYF	TGTGCCAGCAGCAAAACTAGCGGGGAGCCAGAGACCCAGTACTTC
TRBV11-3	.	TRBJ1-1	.	CASSPPPRGPNTEAFF	TGTGCCAGCAGCCCTCCCCCCAGGGGCCCGAACACTGAAGCTTTCTTT
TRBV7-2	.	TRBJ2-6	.	CASSLAPTDSGANVLTF	TGTGCCAGCAGCTTAGCGCCGACCGACTCTGGGGCCAACGTCCTGACTTTC
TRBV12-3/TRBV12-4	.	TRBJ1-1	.	CASSLRWDTEAFF	TGTGCCAGCAGCCTTAGATGGGACACTGAAGCTTTCTTT
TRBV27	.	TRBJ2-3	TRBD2	CASSPGLVSTDTQYF	TGTGCCAGCAGTCCCGGACTAGTCAGCACAGATACGCAGTATTTT
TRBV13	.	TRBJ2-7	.	CASSFLALPYEQYF	TGTGCCAGCAGCTTTCTAGCTCTCCCCTACGAGCAGTACTTC
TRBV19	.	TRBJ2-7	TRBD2	CASSIYGRGATYEQYF	TGTGCCAGTAGTATTTACGGGAGGGGTGCGACCTACGAGCAGTACTTC
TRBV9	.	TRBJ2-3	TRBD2	CASSLTSGSRDTQYF	TGTGCCAGCAGCTTGACTAGCGGGAGTAGAGATACGCAGTATTTT
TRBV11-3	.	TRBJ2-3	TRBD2	CASSLELAGGQSTDTQYF	TGTGCCAGCAGCTTAGAGCTAGCGGGGGGGCAAAGCACAGATACGCAGTATTTT
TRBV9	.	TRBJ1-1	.	CASSLPTENTEAFF	TGTGCCAGCAGCCTCCCGACTGAGAACACTGAAGCTTTCTTT
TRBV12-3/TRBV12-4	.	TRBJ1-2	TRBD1	CASSGQGDYGYTF	TGTGCCAGCAGTGGACAGGGCGACTATGGCTACACCTTC
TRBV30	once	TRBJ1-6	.	CAWSVHDSPLHF	TGTGCCTGGAGTGTACACGACTCACCCCTCCACTTT
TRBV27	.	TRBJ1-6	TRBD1	CASRRTGNSPLHF	TGTGCCAGCAGGAGGACAGGGAATTCACCCCTCCACTTT
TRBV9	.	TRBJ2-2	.	CASSVAIGYGTGELFF	TGTGCCAGCAGCGTAGCTATCGGGTATGGCACCGGGGAGCTGTTTTTT
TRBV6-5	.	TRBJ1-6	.	CASTRENNSPLHF	TGTGCCAGCACAAGAGAGAATAATTCACCCCTCCACTTT
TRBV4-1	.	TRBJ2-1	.	CASSSRGGTYNEQFF	TGCGCCAGCAGCAGTCGAGGAGGGACATACAATGAGCAGTTCTTC
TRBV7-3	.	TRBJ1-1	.	CASSLTPNTEAFF	TGTGCCAGCAGCTTAACTCCGAACACTGAAGCTTTCTTT
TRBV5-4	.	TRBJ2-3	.	CASSLDHTDTQYF	TGTGCCAGCAGCTTGGACCATACAGATACGCAGTATTTT
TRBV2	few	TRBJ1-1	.	CASSDPLRDKNTEAFF	TGTGCCAGCAGTGACCCCCTCCGGGACAAGAACACTGAAGCTTTCTTT
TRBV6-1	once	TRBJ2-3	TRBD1	CASRELQGDWADTQYF	TGTGCCAGCAGGGAATTACAGGGGGATTGGGCAGATACGCAGTATTTT
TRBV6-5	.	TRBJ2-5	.	CASTHGDVGQETQYF	TGTGCCAGCACTCACGGGGACGTGGGCCAAGAGACCCAGTACTTC
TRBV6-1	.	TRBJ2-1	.	CASSDRAPSYNEQFF	TGTGCCAGCAGTGACCGGGCCCCCTCCTACAATGAGCAGTTCTTC
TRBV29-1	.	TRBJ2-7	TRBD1	CSVDSGTGKTEQYF	TGCAGCGTTGATTCCGGGACAGGGAAAACCGAGCAGTACTTC
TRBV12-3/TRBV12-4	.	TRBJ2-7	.	CASSLNYEQYF	TGTGCCAGCAGTCTAAATTACGAGCAGTACTTC
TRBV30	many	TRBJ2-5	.	CAWSVWSGEETQYF	TGTGCCTGGAGTGTATGGAGCGGCGAAGAGACCCAGTACTTC
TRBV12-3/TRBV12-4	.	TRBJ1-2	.	CASSDRFYGYTF	TGTGCCAGCAGTGACAGGTTCTATGGCTACACCTTC
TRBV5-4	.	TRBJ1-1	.	CASSRDPRDTEAFF	TGTGCCAGCAGCAGGGACCCCAGGGACACTGAAGCTTTCTTT
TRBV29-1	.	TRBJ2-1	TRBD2	CSVRTSGRRNEQFF	TGCAGCGTAAGGACTAGCGGGAGACGTAATGAGCAGTTCTTC
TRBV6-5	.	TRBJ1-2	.	CATEGGNYGYTF	TGTGCCACGGAAGGAGGCAACTATGGCTACACCTTC
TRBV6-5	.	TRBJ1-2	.	CASSLGGGGGYTF	TGTGCCAGCAGCCTCGGGGGAGGAGGTGGCTACACCTTC
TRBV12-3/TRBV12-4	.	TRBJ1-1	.	CASSLWENTEAFF	TGTGCCAGCAGTTTGTGGGAGAACACTGAAGCTTTCTTT
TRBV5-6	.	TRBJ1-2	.	CASSLASSGGFYGYTF	TGTGCCAGCAGCTTGGCGTCCTCCGGAGGATTTTATGGCTACACCTTC
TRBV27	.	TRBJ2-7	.	CASSFVYSSYEQYF	TGTGCCAGCAGTTTTGTGTACAGCTCCTACGAGCAGTACTTC
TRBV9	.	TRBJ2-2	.	CASSVRDSSTNTGELFF	TGTGCCAGCAGCGTGCGGGACAGCTCCACGAACACCGGGGAGCTGTTTTTT
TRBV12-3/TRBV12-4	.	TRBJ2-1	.	CASSRISRDEQFF	TGTGCCAGCAGTCGTATCAGTAGGGATGAGCAGTTCTTC
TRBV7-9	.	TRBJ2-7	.	CASSLAFGDRAYEQYF	TGTGCCAGCAGCTTAGCGTTCGGGGACCGGGCCTACGAGCAGTACTTC
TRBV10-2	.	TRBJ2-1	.	CASSEAAGNYNEQFF	TGCGCCAGCAGTGAGGCCGCGGGAAATTACAATGAGCAGTTCTTC
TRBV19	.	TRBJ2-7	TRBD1	CASTITGGQGEQYF	TGTGCCAGTACCATAACAGGGGGCCAGGGCGAGCAGTACTTC
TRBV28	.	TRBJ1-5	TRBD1	CASSFTGGEGQPQHF	TGTGCCAGCAGTTTCACAGGGGGCGAGGGGCAGCCCCAGCATTTT
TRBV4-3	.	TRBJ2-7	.	CASSQDKGRFYEQYF	TGCGCCAGCAGCCAAGATAAGGGGCGCTTCTACGAGCAGTACTTC
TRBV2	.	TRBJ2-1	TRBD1	CASSGTTGGRNEQFF	TGTGCCAGCAGTGGGACGACAGGGGGTCGCAATGAGCAGTTCTTC
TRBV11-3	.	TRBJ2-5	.	CASSLGRTAKETQYF	TGTGCCAGCAGCTTGGGGCGGACAGCGAAAGAGACCCAGTACTTC
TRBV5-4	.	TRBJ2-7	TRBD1	CAGSSPGQGRFEQYF	TGTGCCGGCAGCTCCCCGGGACAGGGTAGGTTCGAGCAGTACTTC
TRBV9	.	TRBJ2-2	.	CASSVGGTNTGELFF	TGTGCCAGCAGCGTCGGCGGAACGAACACCGGGGAGCTGTTTTTT
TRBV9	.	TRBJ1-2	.	CASSVGSQGYTF	TGTGCCAGCAGCGTTGGGAGTCAGGGCTACACCTTC
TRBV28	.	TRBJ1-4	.	CASSGGGFLEKLFF	TGTGCCAGCTCCGGAGGGGGGTTTCTGGAAAAACTGTTTTTT
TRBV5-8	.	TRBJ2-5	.	CASSAQGLETQYF	TGTGCCAGCAGCGCCCAGGGATTGGAGACCCAGTACTTC
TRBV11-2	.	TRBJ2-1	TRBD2	CASSVTSGYYNEQFF	TGTGCCAGCAGCGTGACTAGCGGGTACTACAATGAGCAGTTCTTC
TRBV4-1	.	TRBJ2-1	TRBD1	CASSQEPGQGARNEQFF	TGCGCCAGCAGCCAAGAACCAGGCCAGGGGGCGCGGAATGAGCAGTTCTTC
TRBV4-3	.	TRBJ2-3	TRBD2	CASRREGADTQYF	TGCGCCAGCAGAAGGGAGGGCGCAGATACGCAGTATTTT
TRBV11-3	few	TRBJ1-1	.	CASSLDQEGLNTEAFF	TGTGCCAGCAGCTTAGATCAGGAGGGACTGAACACTGAAGCTTTCTTT
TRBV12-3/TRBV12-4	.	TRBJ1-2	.	CASTSGSGYTF	TGTGCCAGCACCTCAGGGTCTGGCTACACCTTC